These 5 T cell receptor beta chains were sequenced from one sample in a study of CD8 T cell repertoires and HIV-1 epitope variants. The antigens of these receptors remain unknown. Libraries were prepared by immunoSEQ multiplex PCR; TCRdb keeps only in-frame clonotypes and omits some of them. The table records under 6,000 clones, approximately 67% of them present only once. The sequenced material came from cultured CD8+ T cells derived from PBMCs. These receptors were collected from a male donor with HIV.

The rearrangement joins TRBV5-1 to TRBJ2-7, with 7 bases aligning to TRBD1. V shed 1 base, J shed 5 bases, and the junction held 6 bases outside the gene matches. CDR1 and CDR2 (germline): SGHRS, YFSETQ. This CDR3 is built from 14 residues. The CDR3 loop reads CASSLYQGDHEQYF. DNA of the CDR3: TGCGCCAGCAGCTTGTACCAGGGGGACCACGAGCAGTACTTC.

The rearrangement links TRBV6-6 to TRBJ2-2, with D perhaps matching TRBD1 (7 bases). The germline V gene has CDR1 MNHNY and CDR2 SVGAGI (reference sequence). The CDR3 totals 15 residues. V was pared by 5 bases and J by 2 bases, with 12 bases between. The CDR3: CASSPGGGNTGELFF. Here the CDR3 DNA reads TGTGCCAGCAGTCCTGGAGGGGGCAACACCGGGGAGCTGTTTTTT.

The rearrangement uses TRBV6-1 and TRBJ2-4; 7 bases map to TRBD1. Germline V gene data show CDR1 as MNHNS and CDR2 as SASEGT. V trimming: 3 bases; J trimming: 3 bases; junction bases outside the gene matches: 17. This CDR3 region has 19 residues. The CDR3 sequence: CASSDERGTDFFDKNIQYF. CDR3 DNA sequence: TGTGCCAGCAGTGATGAGCGAGGGACAGACTTTTTTGACAAAAACATTCAGTACTTC.

J is TRBJ2-3 and V is TRBV4-1, with 10 bases aligning to TRBD2. Germline V gives CDR1 MGHRA, CDR2 YSYEKL. This CDR3 has 15 residues. V was pared by 3 bases and J by 6 bases, with 6 bases of the junction left unmatched. CDR3 protein: CASSQVAGGGDTQYF. In DNA form, the CDR3 reads TGCGCCAGCAGCCAGGTAGCGGGGGGCGGGGATACGCAGTATTTT.

The chain has TRBV6-5 and TRBJ2-7; possibly TRBD2 for D (6 bases). Trimming left V 5 bases short and J 7 bases short, with 18 bases between. The CDR3 runs 14 residues. Germline CDR1 and CDR2: MNHEY and SVGAGI. The CDR3 is CASSGGGGYPEQYF. Here the CDR3 DNA reads TGTGCCAGCAGTGGCGGTGGAGGGTATCCGGAGCAGTACTTC.